One sample yielded the 4 T cell receptor beta chains listed below, sequenced in a study of vaccination and CD4 T cells after COVID-19. Specified treatment: roughly 11-day PBMC culture with coronavirus spike peptide pools or control peptides (ViraFEST assay). Antigens for these TCRs are unknown. An Oncomine TCR Beta short-read assay was used to sequence the DNA from cultured CD4+ T cells. TCRdb reprocessed the PCR reads with MiXCR, giving one entry per CDR3 protein. The repertoire consists of around 4,400 distinct CDR3 sequences, with roughly 78% occurring once and the leading ten covering under 20%. Sequenced sample: CD4+ T cells from blood, cultured in vitro. These receptors were taken from a human donor who had recovered from COVID-19.

This rearrangement joins TRBV25-1 to TRBJ1-3; maybe TRBD1 (5 bases). V shed 10 bases and J shed 0 bases, with 16 bases lying between them. The germline gives CDR1 MGHDK, CDR2 SYGVNS. The CDR3 consists of 15 residues. The CDR3 is CATASTGDSGNTIYF. CDR3 DNA: TGTGCCACCGCGAGCACAGGAGACTCTGGAAACACCATATATTTT.

CDR3 bases: TGTGCCAGCCGACAGGGCGGGAACACCGGGGAGCTGTTTTTT. It yields the protein CASRQGGNTGELFF. The rearrangement joins TRBV19 to TRBJ2-2; TRBD1 agrees at 7 bases. Looked up from germline, CDR1 is LNHDA and CDR2 is SQIVND (reference sequence). V shed 9 bases and J 1 base; nucleotides not matched to a gene: 5. The CDR3 has 14 amino acids.

This clonotype was picked up one time. This chain connects TRBV5-3 to TRBJ2-1; D call uncertain. TRBV5-3 is placed among ORFs of uncertain function. This CDR3 spans 12 amino acids. The germline V and J ends were trimmed by 1 base and 7 bases, with 6 bases remaining between them. The CDR3 region is CARSLRGNEQFF. The CDR3 DNA sequence: TGTGCCAGAAGCTTGAGAGGAAATGAGCAGTTCTTC.

This chain connects TRBV20-1 to TRBJ2-2, with 8 bases identical to TRBD2. The CDR3 consists of 16 residues. CDR1 and CDR2 from the germline V gene are DFQATT and SNEGSKA (reference sequence). V shed 6 bases and J 3 bases; nucleotides not matched to a gene: 12. CDR3 region: CSATVSGTRDTGELFF. DNA of the CDR3: TGCAGTGCCACAGTCTCCGGGACTAGGGACACCGGGGAGCTGTTTTTT.